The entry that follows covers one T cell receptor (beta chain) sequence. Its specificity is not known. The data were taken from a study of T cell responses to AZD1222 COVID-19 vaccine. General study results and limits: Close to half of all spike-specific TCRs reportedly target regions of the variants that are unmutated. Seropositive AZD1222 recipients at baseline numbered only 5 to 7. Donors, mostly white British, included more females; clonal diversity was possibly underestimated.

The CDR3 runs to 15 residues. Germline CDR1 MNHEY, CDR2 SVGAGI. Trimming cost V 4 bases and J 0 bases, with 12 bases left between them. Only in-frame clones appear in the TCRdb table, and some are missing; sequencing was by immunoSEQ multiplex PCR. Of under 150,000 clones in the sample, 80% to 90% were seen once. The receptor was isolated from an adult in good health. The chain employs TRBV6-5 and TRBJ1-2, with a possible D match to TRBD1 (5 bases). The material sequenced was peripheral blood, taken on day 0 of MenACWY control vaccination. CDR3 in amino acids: CASSFGGLANYGYTF. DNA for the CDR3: TGTGCCAGCAGTTTCGGGGGACTTGCTAACTATGGCTACACCTTC.